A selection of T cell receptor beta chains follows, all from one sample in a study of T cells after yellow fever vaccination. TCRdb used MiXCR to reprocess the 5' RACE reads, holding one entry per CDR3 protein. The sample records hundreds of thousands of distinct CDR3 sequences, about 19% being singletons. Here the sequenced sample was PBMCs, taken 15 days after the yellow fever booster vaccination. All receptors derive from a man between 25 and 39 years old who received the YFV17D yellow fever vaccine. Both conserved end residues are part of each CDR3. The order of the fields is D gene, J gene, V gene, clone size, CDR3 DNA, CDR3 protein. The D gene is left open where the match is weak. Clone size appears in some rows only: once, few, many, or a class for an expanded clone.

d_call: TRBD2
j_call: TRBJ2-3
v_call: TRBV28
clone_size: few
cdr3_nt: TGTGCCAGCAGTTCCCTCCCTAGCGGGGTTCGGGCAGATACGCAGTATTTT
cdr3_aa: CASSSLPSGVRADTQYF

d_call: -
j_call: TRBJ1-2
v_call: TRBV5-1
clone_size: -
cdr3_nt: TGCGCCAGCAGCTTGGATCCGGGATTAGGCTATGGCTACACCTTC
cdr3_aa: CASSLDPGLGYGYTF

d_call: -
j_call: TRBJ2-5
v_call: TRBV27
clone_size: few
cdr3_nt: TGTGCCAGCAGACCGAGGGTCGCGGGGCCGCTTATGGAGACCCAGTACTTC
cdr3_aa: CASRPRVAGPLMETQYF

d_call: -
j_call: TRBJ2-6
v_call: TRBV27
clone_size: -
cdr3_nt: TGTGCCAGCACTGCCACTTCCGGTCGGGGCTCTGGGGCCAACGTCCTGACTTTC
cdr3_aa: CASTATSGRGSGANVLTF

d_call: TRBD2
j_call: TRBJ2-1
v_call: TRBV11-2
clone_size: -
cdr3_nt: TGTGCCAGCAGCTTATCGGGACTAGCGGAGCAGTTCTTC
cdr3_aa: CASSLSGLAEQFF

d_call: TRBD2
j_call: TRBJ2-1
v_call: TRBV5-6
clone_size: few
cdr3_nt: TGTGCCAGCAGCTTGGCCAGCGGGAGGGAGGGTGAGCAGTTCTTC
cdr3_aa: CASSLASGREGEQFF

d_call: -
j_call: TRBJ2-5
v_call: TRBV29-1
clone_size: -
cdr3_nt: TGCAGCGTTCGACAGCAAGAGACCCAGTACTTC
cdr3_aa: CSVRQQETQYF

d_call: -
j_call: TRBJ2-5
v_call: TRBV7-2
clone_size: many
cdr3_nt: TGTGCCAGCAGCTTAGCGTCGGGAGAGACCCAGTACTTC
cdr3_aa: CASSLASGETQYF

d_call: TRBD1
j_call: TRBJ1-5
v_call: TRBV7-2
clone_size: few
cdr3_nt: TGTGCCAGCAGCTCCTCAGGGGGGCCTCAGCCCCAGCATTTT
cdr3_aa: CASSSSGGPQPQHF

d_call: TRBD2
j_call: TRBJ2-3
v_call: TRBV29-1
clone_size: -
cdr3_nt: TGCAGCGCAGTAATCCTCGGGGGGGAGGGGTCCACAGATACGCAGTATTTT
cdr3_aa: CSAVILGGEGSTDTQYF

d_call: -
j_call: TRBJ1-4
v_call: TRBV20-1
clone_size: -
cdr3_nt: TGCAGTGCTAGGGTCTTTCAGGCCCTGCATGAAAAACTGTTTTTT
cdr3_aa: CSARVFQALHEKLFF

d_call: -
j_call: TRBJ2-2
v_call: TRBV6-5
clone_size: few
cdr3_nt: TGTGCCAGCAGTTACCGCCGCAGGGGGGCCGGGGAGCTGTTTTTT
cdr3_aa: CASSYRRRGAGELFF

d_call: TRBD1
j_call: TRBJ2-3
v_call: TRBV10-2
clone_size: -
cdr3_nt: TGCGCCAGCGATCCGGGACAGTCTAATACGCAGTATTTT
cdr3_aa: CASDPGQSNTQYF

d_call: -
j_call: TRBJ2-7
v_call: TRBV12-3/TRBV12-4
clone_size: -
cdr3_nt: TGTGCCAGCACCCTTAACAGGGCCCTCTACGAGCAGTACTTC
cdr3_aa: CASTLNRALYEQYF

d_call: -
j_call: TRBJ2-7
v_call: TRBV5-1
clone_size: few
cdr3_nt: TGCGCCAGCACCATGGGACCACACTACGAGCAGTACTTC
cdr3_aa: CASTMGPHYEQYF

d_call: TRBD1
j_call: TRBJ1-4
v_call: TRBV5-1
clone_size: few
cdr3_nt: TGCGCCAGCAAAGCACCGGGGACAGGGGAAAAACTGTTTTTT
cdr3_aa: CASKAPGTGEKLFF

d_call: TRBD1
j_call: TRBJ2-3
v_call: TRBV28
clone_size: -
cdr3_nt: TGTGCCAGCAGTCCCACCGGGACAGGAGCAAATACGCAGTATTTT
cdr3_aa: CASSPTGTGANTQYF

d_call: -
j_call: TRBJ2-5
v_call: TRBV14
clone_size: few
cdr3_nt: TGTGCCAGCAGCCAAGGGCAGAGACTAGAAGAGACCCAGTACTTC
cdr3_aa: CASSQGQRLEETQYF

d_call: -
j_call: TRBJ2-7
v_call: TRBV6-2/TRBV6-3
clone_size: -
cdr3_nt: TGTGCCAGCAGTTACTCGATACAGGGCGCCTACGAGCAGTACTTC
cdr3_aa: CASSYSIQGAYEQYF

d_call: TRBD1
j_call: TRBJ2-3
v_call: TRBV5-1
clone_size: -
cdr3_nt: TGCGCCAGCAGCTGGGGGGACAGGGGATGGACAGATACGCAGTATTTT
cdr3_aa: CASSWGDRGWTDTQYF

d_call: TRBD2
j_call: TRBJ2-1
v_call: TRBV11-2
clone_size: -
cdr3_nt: TGTGCCAGCAGCTTTTGGGGGACTAGCGGCTCCTTGAGCTCCTACAATGAGCAGTTCTTC
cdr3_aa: CASSFWGTSGSLSSYNEQFF

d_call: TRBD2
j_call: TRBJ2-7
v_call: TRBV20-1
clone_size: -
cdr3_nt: TGCAGTGCTAGGGAGCGCGGGAGGGCCCGCGACGAGCAGTACTTC
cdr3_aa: CSARERGRARDEQYF

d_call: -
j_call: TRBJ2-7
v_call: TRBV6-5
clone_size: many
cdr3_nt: TGTGCCAGCAGTTATGGATCGGGGGTCCCTAACTACGAGCAGTACTTC
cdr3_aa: CASSYGSGVPNYEQYF

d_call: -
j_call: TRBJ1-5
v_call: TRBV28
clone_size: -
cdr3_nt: TGTGCCACCCGGGGGGGGCTGGGTCAGCCCCAGCATTTT
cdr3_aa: CATRGGLGQPQHF